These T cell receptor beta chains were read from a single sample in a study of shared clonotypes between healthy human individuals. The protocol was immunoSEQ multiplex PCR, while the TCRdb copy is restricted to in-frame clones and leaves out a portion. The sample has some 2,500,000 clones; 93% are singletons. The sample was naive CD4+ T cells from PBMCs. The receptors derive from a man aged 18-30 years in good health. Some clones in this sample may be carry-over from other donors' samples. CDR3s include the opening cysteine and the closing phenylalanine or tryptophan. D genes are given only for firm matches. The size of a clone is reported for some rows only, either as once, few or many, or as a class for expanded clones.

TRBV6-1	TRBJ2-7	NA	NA	TGTGCCAGCGGCAGGACCTCCTACGAGCAGTACTTC	CASGRTSYEQYF
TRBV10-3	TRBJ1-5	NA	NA	TGTGCCATCGGGCACGATAATCAGCCCCAGCATTTT	CAIGHDNQPQHF
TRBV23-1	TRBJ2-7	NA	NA	TGCGCCAGCAGAAAAGCCTGGGAGCAGTACTTC	CASRKAWEQYF
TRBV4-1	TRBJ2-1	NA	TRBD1	TGCGCCAGCAGTCGACTTACCGGGACAGGGGGGGATGAGCAGTTCTTC	CASSRLTGTGGDEQFF
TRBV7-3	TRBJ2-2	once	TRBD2	TGTGCCAGCAGCTCGACTAGCGGGAGGGCCGCGAACACCGGGGAGCTGTTTTTT	CASSSTSGRAANTGELFF
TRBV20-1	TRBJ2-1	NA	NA	TGCAGTGCTAGGGGTCTATATGAGCAGTTCTTC	CSARGLYEQFF
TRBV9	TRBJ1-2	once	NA	TGTGCCAGCAGCGTAGCTACTTGGGCAGACTCCTATGGCTACACCTTC	CASSVATWADSYGYTF
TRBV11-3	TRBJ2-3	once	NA	TGTGCCAGCAGCTCCCCCACAGATACGCAGTATTTT	CASSSPTDTQYF
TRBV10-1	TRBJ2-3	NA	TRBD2	TGCGCCAGCAGTGATCCGGGACTAGCGGGAGACACAGATACGCAGTATTTT	CASSDPGLAGDTDTQYF
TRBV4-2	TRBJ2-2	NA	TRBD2	TGTGCCAGCAGCCAAGAAGGACTAGCGGGGAGACTCATGAACACCGGGGAGCTGTTTTTT	CASSQEGLAGRLMNTGELFF
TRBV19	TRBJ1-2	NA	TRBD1	TGTGCCAGTAGTTTTGGACAGGCGACCTATGGCTACACCTTC	CASSFGQATYGYTF
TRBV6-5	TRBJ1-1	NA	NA	TGTGCCAGCAGTTACTCATTCGGGGGGCATGAAGCTTTCTTT	CASSYSFGGHEAFF
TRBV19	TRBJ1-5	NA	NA	TGTGCCAGTAGCCCCAATTTTAGCAATCAGCCCCAGCATTTT	CASSPNFSNQPQHF
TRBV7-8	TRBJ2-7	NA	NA	TGTGCCAGCAGCTTAGGAGACTACGAGCAGTACTTC	CASSLGDYEQYF
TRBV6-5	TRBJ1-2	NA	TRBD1	TGTGCCAGCAGTTTTCAGGGGGCAGACTATGGCTACACCTTC	CASSFQGADYGYTF
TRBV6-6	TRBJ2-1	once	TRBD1	TGTGCCTGCCGGGACAGGGGTAACGATGAGCAGTTCTTC	CACRDRGNDEQFF
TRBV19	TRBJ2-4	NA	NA	TGTGCCAGTAGGACTCTAGAGAAAGGCATTCAGTACTTC	CASRTLEKGIQYF
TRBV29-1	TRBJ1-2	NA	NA	TGCAGCGTTAAAACCGGGACCCGTAAGGATGGCTACACCTTC	CSVKTGTRKDGYTF
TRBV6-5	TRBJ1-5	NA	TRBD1	TGTGCCAGCAGGAGGGGACAGGTTTCAAATCAGCCCCAGCATTTT	CASRRGQVSNQPQHF
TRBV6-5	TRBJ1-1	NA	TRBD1	TGTGCCAGCAGTGCGGACAGGGGGAACACTGAAGCTTTCTTT	CASSADRGNTEAFF
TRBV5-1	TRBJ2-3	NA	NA	TGCGCCAGCAGCTTGGCCAGGCTCACAGATACGCAGTATTTT	CASSLARLTDTQYF
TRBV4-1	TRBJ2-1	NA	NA	TGCGCCAGCAGCCAATTCGGGACTGCTAGCTCCTACAATGAGCAGTTCTTC	CASSQFGTASSYNEQFF
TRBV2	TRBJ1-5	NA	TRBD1	TGTGCCAGCAGTGAATCGACAGGGTTGACCAATCAGCCCCAGCATTTT	CASSESTGLTNQPQHF
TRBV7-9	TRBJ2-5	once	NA	TGTGCCAGCAGCTTCTACCGGGCAGGGCAAGAGACCCAGTACTTC	CASSFYRAGQETQYF